The entry below gives a single T cell receptor (beta chain) sequence along with its context. The target antigen is unknown. Primers for the PCR totalled 60 Vbeta and 13 Jbeta. The table came from immunoSEQ multiplex PCR; TCRdb's copy has only in-frame clones and leaves some out. The sample lists 180,000 or so clones, roughly 74% seen once, with roughly 7.1% in the top ten. The entry originates in a study of cytomegalovirus exposure and HLA in healthy donors. The CDR3 extends over 15 amino acids. Germline loops: CDR1 SGHVS, CDR2 FNYEAQ. General observations from the study: A missense DCLRE1C variant was associated with V- and J-gene trimming of TCR beta chains in a later analysis, and an independent cohort replicated the association. Indistinguishable V segments, including TRBV6-2 and TRBV6-3, were excluded.

The sequence came from a woman in her thirties or forties in good health and CMV-seropositive. The chain employs TRBV7-6 and TRBJ2-5; 7 positions match TRBD2. With the DNA end fitting TRBJ2-7 better, the J assignment may be wrong. Sequenced material: PBMCs. CDR3 DNA: TGTGCCAGCAGCCGTCGGGTAGCGGGCCCCGACGAGCAGTACTTC. This sequence encodes CASSRRVAGPDEQYF.